The rows below give T cell receptor beta chains drawn from one sample of a study of beta chain features in type 1 diabetes. TCRdb's table, derived via immunoSEQ multiplex PCR, lists solely in-frame clones and lacks some. Seen here are 93,000 or so clones, roughly 28% observed once, and the top ten hold 0.5% to 0.6%. The sequencing input was central memory CD4+ T cells from blood. Receptors were obtained from a woman aged 18 to 35 with type 1 diabetes. The CDR3 runs from the conserved cysteine through the conserved F or W. The D gene is left open where the match is weak. Only part of the rows carry a size: once, few, many, or a class if the clone is expanded.

cdr3_length,d_call,v_call,clone_size,j_call,cdr3_aa,cdr3_nt
11,-,TRBV29-1,few,TRBJ1-3,CSVDRGNTIYF,TGCAGCGTTGATAGAGGGAACACCATATATTTT
17,TRBD2,TRBV5-6,-,TRBJ2-5,CASSLGAVGGPQETQYF,TGTGCCAGCAGCTTGGGGGCGGTGGGAGGGCCCCAAGAGACCCAGTACTTC
12,-,TRBV7-2,few,TRBJ2-1,CASSFNSREQFF,TGTGCCAGCAGCTTCAATAGTCGTGAGCAGTTCTTC
13,-,TRBV6-5,-,TRBJ1-5,CASSPGVRQPQHF,TGTGCCAGCAGTCCAGGGGTGAGGCAGCCCCAGCATTTT
15,TRBD2,TRBV27,-,TRBJ2-3,CASSLSGTRGGAQYF,TGTGCCAGCAGTCTCTCCGGGACTAGAGGTGGAGCGCAGTATTTT
13,-,TRBV2,-,TRBJ2-7,CASHGLGPYEQYF,TGTGCCAGCCACGGATTGGGCCCCTACGAGCAGTACTTC
14,TRBD1,TRBV5-1,-,TRBJ2-5,CASSIGTGEETQYF,TGCGCCAGCAGCATAGGTACAGGGGAAGAGACCCAGTACTTC
11,-,TRBV20-1,-,TRBJ1-2,CSSDRQYGYTF,TGCAGCTCCGACCGACAGTATGGCTACACCTTC
14,-,TRBV6-5,few,TRBJ2-3,CASRSLEGTDTQYF,TGTGCCAGCAGATCGCTGGAGGGCACAGATACGCAGTATTTT
16,TRBD1,TRBV11-2,few,TRBJ1-5,CASSPITGVRDQPQHF,TGTGCCAGCAGCCCAATAACAGGGGTTCGGGATCAGCCCCAGCATTTT
11,TRBD1,TRBV29-1,-,TRBJ1-2,CSLDRDPGYTF,TGCAGCCTAGACAGGGATCCTGGCTACACCTTC
14,TRBD1,TRBV28,many,TRBJ2-6,CASSWSQGVNVLTF,TGTGCCAGCAGTTGGTCGCAGGGGGTCAACGTCCTGACTTTC
15,TRBD1,TRBV5-4,few,TRBJ1-2,CASSFWQGDTYGYTF,TGTGCCAGCAGCTTTTGGCAGGGGGATACCTATGGCTACACCTTC
15,-,TRBV19,-,TRBJ2-5,CASSNPGSSQETQYF,TGTGCCAGTAGTAACCCCGGGAGCTCCCAAGAGACCCAGTACTTC
17,-,TRBV28,-,TRBJ2-2,CASSLGPGVSNTGELFF,TGTGCCAGCAGTTTAGGCCCAGGGGTCTCTAACACCGGGGAGCTGTTTTTT
16,-,TRBV27,once,TRBJ1-3,CASSPRWIVAGNTIYF,TGTGCCAGCAGTCCGCGGTGGATCGTGGCTGGAAACACCATATATTTT
15,-,TRBV9,few,TRBJ2-5,CASSISRGFQETQYF,TGTGCCAGCAGCATCAGCAGGGGTTTCCAAGAGACCCAGTACTTC
17,-,TRBV4-3,few,TRBJ2-1,CASSQGPQGGSYNEQFF,TGCGCCAGCAGCCAAGGCCCCCAGGGGGGCTCCTACAATGAGCAGTTCTTC
15,-,TRBV6-6,-,TRBJ2-1,CASSAGGTLGNEQFF,TGTGCCAGCAGCGCAGGTGGGACTTTGGGGAATGAGCAGTTCTTC
15,TRBD2,TRBV6-1,-,TRBJ2-5,CASSEEGSGRETQYF,TGTGCCAGCAGTGAAGAAGGTAGCGGGAGGGAGACCCAGTACTTC
14,-,TRBV30,-,TRBJ2-2,CAWNRQTVTGELFF,TGTGCCTGGAACCGACAGACCGTTACCGGGGAGCTGTTTTTT
19,TRBD1,TRBV19,-,TRBJ1-3,CASRSDRGRLQSSGNTIYF,TGTGCCAGTAGGTCTGACAGGGGCCGTCTACAGAGCTCTGGAAACACCATATATTTT
11,-,TRBV2,-,TRBJ2-3,CASSSEDTQYF,TGTGCCAGCAGTTCTGAGGATACGCAGTATTTT
14,-,TRBV2,-,TRBJ1-5,CASSGVAINQPQHF,TGTGCCAGCAGTGGCGTAGCTATCAATCAGCCCCAGCATTTT
15,-,TRBV5-1,-,TRBJ2-2,CASSLASTNTGELFF,TGCGCCAGCAGCTTGGCCAGTACGAACACCGGGGAGCTGTTTTTT
15,-,TRBV29-1,-,TRBJ1-5,CSVVPSPGPNQPQHF,TGCAGCGTTGTCCCAAGTCCAGGGCCCAATCAGCCCCAGCATTTT
13,-,TRBV7-3,-,TRBJ1-4,CASSLTRGEKLFF,TGTGCCAGCAGCTTAACCAGGGGCGAAAAACTGTTTTTT
13,TRBD2,TRBV10-2,few,TRBJ2-1,CASSLSGSYEQFF,TGCGCCAGCAGTCTTAGCGGGAGCTATGAGCAGTTCTTC
16,TRBD1,TRBV5-6,-,TRBJ1-2,CASSLSRDSMLHGYTF,TGTGCCAGCAGCTTATCGCGGGACAGCATGCTCCATGGCTACACCTTC
14,TRBD2,TRBV19,-,TRBJ2-3,CASNQGGRASAQYF,TGTGCCAGTAACCAAGGCGGGAGGGCCTCCGCGCAGTATTTT
13,-,TRBV4-2,few,TRBJ1-2,CASSLAGVYGYTF,TGTGCCAGCAGCTTGGCAGGGGTGTATGGCTACACCTTC
12,-,TRBV2,few,TRBJ2-4,CASTKGKGIQYF,TGTGCCAGCACGAAGGGGAAAGGCATTCAGTACTTC
14,TRBD2,TRBV11-2,few,TRBJ2-1,CASQTSGNYNEQFF,TGTGCCAGCCAGACTAGCGGGAACTACAATGAGCAGTTCTTC
15,TRBD1,TRBV7-9,-,TRBJ1-2,CASSLRQGAPNGYTF,TGTGCCAGCAGCTTGAGACAGGGGGCTCCAAATGGCTACACCTTC
15,TRBD2,TRBV5-1,few,TRBJ2-2,CASSFTSGGTGELFF,TGCGCCAGCAGCTTTACTAGCGGGGGAACCGGGGAGCTGTTTTTT
14,-,TRBV5-1,-,TRBJ2-3,CASSFDSPTDTQYF,TGCGCCAGCAGCTTCGACAGTCCCACAGATACGCAGTATTTT
14,TRBD1,TRBV16,few,TRBJ1-2,CASSHSQGNYGYTF,TGTGCCAGCAGCCACTCACAGGGGAACTATGGCTACACCTTC
17,TRBD2,TRBV28,-,TRBJ2-7,CASRSIPQREPPYEQYF,TGTGCCAGCAGATCAATACCCCAGCGGGAACCCCCCTACGAGCAGTACTTC
16,TRBD1,TRBV11-1,-,TRBJ2-4,CASSPGQVLAKNIQYF,TGTGCCAGCAGCCCCGGACAGGTCCTAGCCAAAAACATTCAGTACTTC
16,-,TRBV12-5,few,TRBJ1-1,CASGLVVGGTDTEAFF,TGTGCTAGTGGTTTGGTAGTCGGGGGAACCGACACTGAAGCTTTCTTT
14,TRBD1,TRBV28,-,TRBJ1-4,CASSGGTENEKLFF,TGTGCCAGCAGTGGCGGGACAGAGAATGAAAAACTGTTTTTT
14,-,TRBV14,-,TRBJ2-7,CASSQDLSSSEQYF,TGTGCCAGCAGCCAAGATCTTTCGAGCTCCGAGCAGTACTTC
14,-,TRBV28,-,TRBJ1-4,CASSLRQRSAAQFF,TGTGCCAGCAGTTTAAGACAGCGCTCCGCGGCCCAGTTTTTT
15,-,TRBV18,few,TRBJ1-3,CASSPPAGAGNTIYF,TGTGCCAGCTCACCACCCGCAGGGGCTGGAAACACCATATATTTT
16,TRBD2,TRBV11-2,-,TRBJ2-1,CASSGRLAGVSRVQFF,TGTGCCAGCAGCGGCCGACTAGCGGGAGTGTCTAGGGTGCAGTTCTTC
17,TRBD1,TRBV5-1,few,TRBJ1-2,CASSFAQIYGTGDGYTF,TGCGCCAGCAGCTTCGCACAGATTTACGGGACAGGGGACGGCTACACCTTC
14,-,TRBV2,-,TRBJ1-5,CASSGQRPNQPQHF,TGTGCCAGCAGTGGACAGAGACCAAATCAGCCCCAGCATTTT
13,-,TRBV2,-,TRBJ1-5,CASTPGWDQPQHF,TGTGCCAGCACGCCAGGGTGGGATCAGCCCCAGCATTTT
11,-,TRBV19,-,TRBJ1-1,CASRDFTEAFF,TGTGCCAGTAGGGACTTCACTGAAGCTTTCTTT
12,TRBD1,TRBV28,-,TRBJ1-5,CAIQGGNQPQHF,TGTGCCATACAGGGGGGCAATCAGCCCCAGCATTTT
14,-,TRBV7-9,few,TRBJ1-5,CASSSGSSNQPQHF,TGTGCCAGCAGCTCAGGATCAAGCAATCAGCCCCAGCATTTT
18,-,TRBV9,few,TRBJ1-4,CASSPGGGGPSTNEKLFF,TGTGCCAGCAGCCCCGGCGGGGGCGGTCCCTCAACTAATGAAAAACTGTTTTTT
12,TRBD1,TRBV18,-,TRBJ1-1,CASSDRGTEAFF,TGTGCCAGCTCCGACAGGGGAACTGAAGCTTTCTTT
16,TRBD2,TRBV18,few,TRBJ2-1,CASSGLAGVTYNEQFF,TGTGCCAGCTCAGGACTAGCGGGAGTTACCTACAATGAGCAGTTCTTC
13,TRBD1,TRBV5-4,few,TRBJ2-7,CASSLTGGYEQYF,TGTGCCAGCAGCTTGACAGGGGGCTACGAGCAGTACTTC
12,-,TRBV19,few,TRBJ2-1,CASRREGNEQFF,TGTGCCAGTAGGCGGGAAGGGAATGAGCAGTTCTTC
16,TRBD1,TRBV19,-,TRBJ1-2,CASSLSVRDRGYGYTF,TGTGCCAGTAGTCTCTCTGTCCGGGACAGGGGCTATGGCTACACCTTC
14,TRBD1,TRBV9,-,TRBJ1-2,CASTYSRTGGKVTF,TGTGCCAGCACCTATAGCCGGACAGGGGGCAAGGTCACCTTC
15,TRBD1,TRBV18,-,TRBJ2-7,CASSPGQQESYEQYF,TGTGCCAGCTCACCGGGACAGCAAGAGTCCTACGAGCAGTACTTC
15,TRBD2,TRBV19,-,TRBJ2-1,CASRPTSGKHNEQFF,TGTGCCAGTAGACCTACTAGCGGGAAGCACAATGAGCAGTTCTTC